What follows is one TCR beta chain and its context. The sample is drawn from a study of blood T cell repertoires in COVID-19. Overall study context: Specimens from acute and convalescent COVID-19 originated in the United States, Italy and Spain.

As originally analysed: Amplified reference gene primers provided the basis for estimating nucleated cell counts. Assay: immunoSEQ multiplex PCR; the TCRdb copy retains only in-frame clones and omits some. D and trimming come from the DNA, and the V and J calls and clone size come from that table. The sample lists 150,000 to 200,000 clones, 70% to 90% seen once, with 2.5% to 3.5% in the top ten. The V gene's germline CDR1 is MNHEY and CDR2 SMNVEV (reference sequence). The CDR3 totals 15 residues. Trimming left V 3 bases short and J 2 bases short, with 11 bases between. The rearrangement uses TRBV27 and TRBJ1-5, with a possible D match to TRBD1 (6 bases). The sequence came from a man aged 55 to 70 with acute or convalescent COVID-19. Source material: peripheral blood. The CDR3 DNA reads TGTGCCAGCAGTTTCTTCTCAGGGGGCAATCAGCCCCAGCATTTT. It translates to CASSFFSGGNQPQHF.